This note documents a single TCR beta chain sequence. Uncultured naive and memory CD4+ T cells supplied DNA for deep TCR-beta sequencing. Repertoires were generated with immunoSEQ multiplex PCR, while TCRdb's copy carries only in-frame clones and drops some. The repertoire has roughly 61,000 clones, roughly 90% of them found once; the top ten carry roughly 1.5%. The unexposed donors gave CD4+ T cells in 2011-2018, prior to COVID-19. Naive and memory CD4+ T cells came from enriched cryopreserved PBMCs. The CDR3 extends over 15 amino acids. V shed 1 base and J shed 0 bases, with 5 bases lying between them. Germline CDR1 is SGHDT and CDR2 is YYEEEE. The data derive from a study of CD4 T cells in relation to SARS-CoV-2 and coronaviruses. Study information: Shared crossreactive spike epitopes were mapped to their HLA restriction.

The rearrangement links TRBV5-6 to TRBJ2-6, with D unclear. This receptor was taken from a human donor in good health. The sample comprised memory CD4+ T cells from PBMCs. The DNA for the CDR3 is TGTGCCAGCAGCTTGCTGAGCTCTGGGGCCAACGTCCTGACTTTC. This encodes CASSLLSSGANVLTF.